Below, one T cell receptor beta chain is given with its context. Antigen unknown. The V gene end was trimmed by 4 bases and the J gene end by 6 bases; junction bases not matched to a gene: 3. CDR1 is SGHTA and CDR2 is FQGNSA in the germline V gene. The CDR3 consists of 13 residues. The PCR contained 60 Vbeta and 13 Jbeta primers. Libraries were prepared by immunoSEQ multiplex PCR; TCRdb keeps only in-frame clonotypes and omits some of them. Of roughly 99,000 clones in the sample, more than 60% were seen once. The data derive from a study of cytomegalovirus exposure and HLA in healthy donors. Study-level findings and limits: Three chains linked to CMV were shown in vitro to be specific for CMV antigens. Near-uniform donor sequencing depth was presumed by presence/absence analyses.

This sequence joins TRBV7-2 and TRBJ2-3, with 8 bases lining up with TRBD2. The sequenced sample was PBMCs. This TCR was sampled from a man aged 60 to 75 in good health and CMV-seropositive. CDR3 coding DNA: TGTGCCAGCAGCTCCCGGGGGGGTGATACGCAGTATTTT. This encodes CASSSRGGDTQYF.